This entry lists 32 T cell receptor beta chains sequenced from one sample in a study of beta chain features in type 1 diabetes. Study-wide results and caveats: Among patients with Type 1 diabetes, TCRB CDR3s were moderately but significantly shorter in every one of the four CD4+ subsets.

The authors reverse transcribed all of the isolated RNA, so sequencing captured expressed TCRB transcripts. Produced via immunoSEQ multiplex PCR; TCRdb's table is partial and in-frame only. The sample holds 330,000 or so clones, around 12% seen once. No antigen is known for these receptors. Sequenced material: naive CD4+ T cells from blood. These receptors all come from a woman aged 18-30 years with type 1 diabetes.

Only a few counts were recorded for this clone. Other DNA sequences in the sample encode the same CDR3. The chain joins TRBV14 to TRBJ1-5; D may be TRBD1 (6 bases). V was shortened by 2 bases and J by 1 base, with 6 bases between the two germline ends. Germline V gene sequence: CDR1 SGHDN, CDR2 FVKESK. This CDR3 has 14 amino acids. CDR3 nucleotide sequence: TGTGCCAGCAGCCAAACAGGGAGCAATCAGCCCCAGCATTTT. It codes for CASSQTGSNQPQHF.

The rearrangement joins TRBV6-1 to TRBJ2-7; 10 nucleotides line up with TRBD1. The CDR3 has 13 residues. V lost 4 bases and J lost 7; bases outside the gene matches: 4. Germline V gene sequence: CDR1 MNHNS, CDR2 SASEGT. CDR3 protein: CASSGDRGGEQYF. DNA of the CDR3: TGTGCCAGCAGTGGGGACAGGGGCGGGGAGCAGTACTTC.

This chain joins TRBV28 and TRBJ1-2; D remains unclear. The V gene lost 2 bases and the J gene lost 5 bases, with 9 bases spanning the gap. The CDR3 contains 13 residues. Germline lookup yields CDR1 MDHEN and CDR2 SYDVKM. CDR3 bases: TGTGCCAGCAGTTTAGTCGTCCCGTATGGCTACACCTTC. Protein product: CASSLVVPYGYTF.

The chain uses TRBV29-1 and TRBJ2-1; 8 bases match TRBD2. V shed 4 bases and J 7 bases; nucleotides not matched to a gene: 6. This CDR3 has 13 residues. Germline V gene lookup returns CDR1 SQVTM and CDR2 ANQGSEA. The CDR3 nucleotides read TGCAGCGTTGCGAGTAGCGGGAAGAATGAGCAGTTCTTC. This gives the protein CSVASSGKNEQFF.

This clone was seen a handful of times. The CDR3 sequence is CASSGRDRVYNEQFF. The DNA of the CDR3 is TGTGCCAGCAGTGGCCGGGACAGGGTCTACAATGAGCAGTTCTTC. This chain joins TRBV25-1 and TRBJ2-1, with TRBD1 matching over 9 bases. V trimming: 4 bases; J trimming: 3 bases; junction bases outside the gene matches: 4. In germline, CDR1 is MGHDK, CDR2 SYGVNS. The CDR3 extends over 15 amino acids.

This clone has only a few counts. The V call is TRBV29-1, the J call TRBJ2-5; perhaps TRBD2 as D (5 bases). The germline V and J ends were trimmed by 7 bases and 5 bases, with 17 bases remaining between them. Germline V lookup: CDR1 SQVTM, CDR2 ANQGSEA. The CDR3 is made up of 13 amino acids. The CDR3 protein is CSARDRAWETQYF. The CDR3 coding sequence is TGCAGCGCCCGGGATCGGGCCTGGGAGACCCAGTACTTC.

The table lists this clone with a few counts. The chain employs TRBV29-1 and TRBJ1-1; D is undetermined. The CDR3 covers 12 residues. The germline gives CDR1 SQVTM, CDR2 ANQGSEA. The CDR3 here is CRTYTMNTEAFF. In nucleotides, the CDR3 is TGCAGAACATATACCATGAACACTGAAGCTTTCTTT.

The table lists this clone with a few counts. V and J are TRBV5-1 and TRBJ2-1, with TRBD2 matching 9 bases. CDR1 is SGHRS and CDR2 is YFSETQ in the germline V gene. V shed 1 base, J shed 4 bases, and the junction held 3 bases outside the gene matches. The CDR3 loop spans 15 amino acids. Here the CDR3 DNA reads TGCGCCAGCAGCTTGAGCAGCGGGGGGTACAATGAGCAGTTCTTC. Encoded protein: CASSLSSGGYNEQFF.

This clone turned up a few times. This sequence joins TRBV4-3 and TRBJ2-1; D perhaps matches TRBD2 (5 bases). V was shortened by 6 bases and J by 7 bases, with 13 bases between the two germline ends. Germline V gene sequence: CDR1 LGHNA, CDR2 YSLEER. This CDR3 region has 13 residues. The CDR3 loop is CASRRAPGNEQFF. The CDR3 coding sequence is TGCGCCAGCAGGCGGGCCCCGGGGAATGAGCAGTTCTTC.

There are a few counts of this clone. This chain joins TRBV11-2 and TRBJ2-1, with 12 bases that match TRBD2. J was trimmed by 7 bases and V by 4 bases; bases with no gene match: 5. The CDR3 length is 15 residues. Germline V gives CDR1 SGHAT, CDR2 FQNNGV. This CDR3 is CASSSRLAGVNEQFF. CDR3 DNA: TGTGCCAGCAGCTCGAGACTAGCGGGAGTAAATGAGCAGTTCTTC.

The rearrangement uses TRBV11-2 and TRBJ2-1; D not certain. Germline V gene data show CDR1 as SGHAT and CDR2 as FQNNGV. CDR3 size: 13 residues. Trimming shortened V by 0 bases and J by 6 bases, and 6 bases separated the two germline ends. This CDR3 is CASSLDLVNEQFF. The CDR3 DNA is TGTGCCAGCAGCTTAGATCTAGTCAATGAGCAGTTCTTC.

The V call is TRBV14, the J call TRBJ1-1; D possibly corresponds to TRBD1 (5 bases). The CDR3 has 14 residues. The germline V gene has CDR1 SGHDN and CDR2 FVKESK. V lost 1 base and J lost 10, with 16 bases in between. CDR3 sequence: CASSQVGPQGGAFF. The CDR3 DNA is TGTGCCAGCAGCCAAGTTGGGCCCCAGGGTGGAGCTTTCTTT.

This chain connects TRBV10-1 to TRBJ1-2; D not certain. In germline, CDR1 is WNHNN, CDR2 SYGVQD (reference sequence). V dropped 0 bases and J dropped 8 bases, with 4 bases sitting between them. The CDR3 runs 11 residues. The CDR3 protein is CASSESEGYTF. DNA of the CDR3: TGCGCCAGCAGTGAGTCAGAGGGCTACACCTTC.

The gene calls are TRBV29-1 and TRBJ1-1; possibly TRBD1 for D (6 bases). CDR3 length equals 12 residues. The ends were cut back, 8 bases at V and 5 bases at J, with 15 bases in the middle. Germline-derived CDR1 and CDR2 are SQVTM and ANQGSEA. The CDR3: CSPQEGGTEAFF. CDR3 bases: TGCAGCCCTCAGGAGGGGGGGACTGAAGCTTTCTTT.

This clone occurred a few times. The chain uses TRBV4-3 and TRBJ1-1, with 7 nucleotides matching TRBD1. CDR1 and CDR2 (germline): LGHNA, YSLEER. The CDR3 runs 14 residues. The junction had 4 bases not matched to a gene; V was cut back by 2 bases and J by 4 bases. The CDR3 protein is CASSQSRGVTEAFF. The CDR3 nucleotides read TGCGCCAGCAGCCAATCCAGGGGGGTCACTGAAGCTTTCTTT.

This clone was seen more than once but under ten times. The chain employs TRBV28 and TRBJ2-1, with 9 bases aligning to TRBD1. The germline gives CDR1 MDHEN, CDR2 SYDVKM. This CDR3 comprises 15 residues. Losses at the gene ends were 1 base for V and 7 bases for J; bases not matched to a gene: 5. This CDR3 reads CASSLLQGARNEQFF. CDR3 nucleotide sequence: TGTGCCAGCAGTTTATTACAGGGGGCGCGGAATGAGCAGTTCTTC.

This clone was counted a few times. The chain recombines TRBV5-4 with TRBJ2-5; 11 bases fit TRBD2. Germline V gene data show CDR1 as SGHNT and CDR2 as YYREEE (reference sequence). V trimming: 5 bases; J trimming: 5 bases; junction bases outside the gene matches: 17. The CDR3 covers 18 residues. CDR3 bases: TGTGCCAGCAGATCAGGGACTAGCGGATATTCCTTGGTTGAGACCCAGTACTTC. Protein product: CASRSGTSGYSLVETQYF.

This clone was counted between two and nine times. The chain employs TRBV15 and TRBJ2-3, with 13 bases that match TRBD2. The V segment lost 11 bases and the J segment 4 bases; nucleotides outside the gene matches: 15. The germline V gene encodes CDR1 LNHNV and CDR2 YYDKDF (reference sequence). The CDR3 consists of 17 residues. The CDR3 DNA follows: TGTGCCTCCGGGGGTGGCGGGACTAGCGGGGTCGCAGATACGCAGTATTTT. Protein: CASGGGGTSGVADTQYF.

The chain has TRBV28 and TRBJ2-5; D might be TRBD2 (7 bases). Trimming cost V 5 bases and J 5 bases, with 12 bases left between them. Per germline, CDR1 MDHEN and CDR2 SYDVKM. The CDR3 is 13 amino acids. The CDR3: CASSRGAGETQYF. In DNA, the CDR3 is TGTGCCAGCAGTCGGGGGGCGGGTGAGACCCAGTACTTC.

In this sample, this clone turned up a few times. The genes are TRBV28 and TRBJ1-2; D unresolved. V lost 2 bases, J lost 2 bases, and 6 bases lay in between. The CDR3 has 13 amino acids. CDR1 and CDR2 from the germline V gene are MDHEN and SYDVKM. The DNA for the CDR3 is TGTGCCAGCAGTTTAGTGGGCAACTATGGCTACACCTTC. Protein: CASSLVGNYGYTF.

The rearrangement joins TRBV7-9 to TRBJ2-3; TRBD1 matches 11 bases. The CDR3 extends over 15 amino acids. Unmatched junction bases numbered 8, after V lost 6 bases and J lost 6 bases. The germline V gene has CDR1 SEHNR and CDR2 FQNEAQ (reference sequence). CDR3 in amino acids: CASSSGQGAADTQYF. Written as DNA, the CDR3 is TGTGCCAGCAGTTCCGGACAGGGGGCGGCTGATACGCAGTATTTT.

This clone has just a few counts. The V and J genes are TRBV6-6 and TRBJ2-4; possibly TRBD1 for D (5 bases). This CDR3 comprises 13 residues. With 10 bases removed from V and 6 bases from J, the gap between germline ends came to 16 bases. The germline gives CDR1 MNHNY, CDR2 SVGAGI (reference sequence). The CDR3 loop is CATQPGWGNIQYF. CDR3 coding DNA: TGTGCCACCCAGCCAGGGTGGGGAAACATTCAGTACTTC.

This clone has more than one count but fewer than ten. The chain carries TRBV28 and TRBJ2-3; no clear D. V gave up 8 bases and J gave up 6 bases, with 9 bases separating them. The CDR3 sequence is 11 residues long. CDR1 MDHEN and CDR2 SYDVKM come from the germline V gene. This CDR3 is CASAPRDTQYF. In DNA, the CDR3 is TGTGCCAGCGCCCCGAGGGATACGCAGTATTTT.

This clone was seen a few times. The V gene is TRBV9, the J gene TRBJ1-1; D ambiguous. Germline assignment: CDR1 SGDLS and CDR2 YYNGEE. The length of the CDR3 is 16 residues. V lost 3 bases to trimming and J lost 3 bases, with 18 bases between them. The CDR3 protein is CASSDPEGGHDTEAFF. The CDR3 DNA sequence: TGTGCCAGCAGCGACCCGGAAGGCGGTCACGACACTGAAGCTTTCTTT.

The chain couples TRBV7-9 to TRBJ2-2; maybe TRBD2 (6 bases). The CDR3 spans 12 residues. Germline V gene lookup returns CDR1 SEHNR and CDR2 FQNEAQ (reference sequence). The germline V and J ends were trimmed by 3 bases and 8 bases, with 7 bases remaining between them. The CDR3 is CASSFGSGELFF. The CDR3 DNA reads TGTGCCAGCAGCTTCGGGAGTGGGGAGCTGTTTTTT.

V gene TRBV28 combines with J gene TRBJ2-7, with TRBD2 matching 7 bases. After removal of 8 bases from V and 2 bases from J, the junction contained 0 bases not matched to a gene. The CDR3 length is 11 residues. The germline CDR1 and CDR2 sequences are MDHEN and SYDVKM. The CDR3 reads CASRGAYEQYF. In nucleotides, the CDR3 is TGTGCCAGCCGGGGGGCCTACGAGCAGTACTTC.

This clone has only a few counts. The sample has other DNA sequences that encode this CDR3 too. The chain employs TRBV27 and TRBJ1-1; possibly TRBD1 for D (6 bases). Germline CDR1 reads MNHEY; CDR2 reads SMNVEV (reference sequence). This CDR3 spans 13 amino acids. The ends were cut back, 5 bases at V and 5 bases at J, with 12 bases in the middle. The CDR3 reads CASSPRTGTEAFF. CDR3 sequence (DNA): TGTGCCAGCAGTCCCCGTACAGGGACTGAAGCTTTCTTT.

This clone occurred a few times. This chain uses TRBV7-6 with TRBJ2-7; D perhaps matches TRBD2 (7 bases). Per germline, CDR1 SGHVS and CDR2 FNYEAQ. V was trimmed by 4 bases and J by 1 base, leaving 17 bases between them. CDR3 length equals 16 residues. Here the CDR3 DNA reads TGTGCCAGCAGCTACCGCGGGGGCCTAGCTTCCTACGAGCAGTACTTC. It specifies CASSYRGGLASYEQYF.

There are a few counts of this clone. The rearrangement links TRBV4-3 to TRBJ2-7; possibly TRBD2 for D (5 bases). V was pared by 4 bases and J by 5 bases, with 15 bases between. Per germline, CDR1 LGHNA and CDR2 YSLEER. The CDR3 extends over 14 amino acids. The CDR3 DNA follows: TGCGCCAGCAGCCCCTCGTCGACCGGGGACGAGCAGTACTTC. This translates into CASSPSSTGDEQYF.

The rearrangement uses TRBV7-3 and TRBJ2-2; perhaps TRBD1 as D (6 bases). V was cut by 4 bases and J by 5 bases, with 14 bases left in between. This CDR3 spans 15 amino acids. CDR1 and CDR2 from the germline V gene are SGHTA and FQGTGA. CDR3 nucleotides: TGTGCCAGCAGCTCCAACAGGGTATCGACCGGGGAGCTGTTTTTT. Translated: CASSSNRVSTGELFF. The full variable domain, its missing parts supplied by reference TRBV7-3 and TRBJ2-2, is GAGVSQTPSNKVTEKGKYVELRCDPISGHTALYWYRQSLGQGPEFLIYFQGTGAADDSGLPNDRFFAVRPEGSVSTLKIQRTERGDSAVYLCASSSNRVSTGELFFGEGSRLTVL.

This chain links TRBV28 with TRBJ2-7; D call uncertain. V lost 2 bases to trimming and J lost 1 base, with 18 bases between them. The CDR3 extends over 17 amino acids. In germline, CDR1 is MDHEN, CDR2 SYDVKM. The CDR3 coding sequence is TGTGCCAGCAGTTTACCTCAACGACACCCAAGGTCCTACGAGCAGTACTTC. Translated, it gives CASSLPQRHPRSYEQYF.

The chain is built from TRBV6-5 and TRBJ2-5; 9 nucleotides agree with TRBD1. CDR3 length: 14 residues. V was clipped by 2 bases and J by 5 bases; unmatched bases: 3. Germline V gene data show CDR1 as MNHEY and CDR2 as SVGAGI. The CDR3 sequence: CASSYGTGRETQYF. The CDR3 DNA reads as TGTGCCAGCAGTTACGGGACAGGGCGGGAGACCCAGTACTTC.